Listed below are T cell receptor beta chains from one sample, sequenced in a study of T cell changes during pregnancy in multiple sclerosis. The data were produced by immunoSEQ multiplex PCR, yet TCRdb's version contains in-frame clones alone and is incomplete. Of more than 45,000 clones in the sample, 90% to 95% were seen once. The material was CD4+ T cells from peripheral blood mononuclear cells, obtained in the second trimester of pregnancy. The receptors originated from a female donor with multiple sclerosis, enrolled in a pregnancy study. The conserved cysteine and the conserved F or W are not part of the CDR3 here. The order of the fields is D gene, V gene, clone size, J gene, CDR3 protein. The D gene is left open where the match is weak. Not all rows give a size; the values are once, few, many and, for expanded clones, a class.

D: NA
V: TRBV7-2
size: NA
J: TRBJ1-1
CDR3: ASSSRHQNTEAF

D: TRBD2
V: TRBV10-3
size: NA
J: TRBJ2-5
CDR3: AISVTGGQETQY

D: TRBD1
V: TRBV7-3
size: once
J: TRBJ1-1
CDR3: ASSWTRGRRYTEAF

D: NA
V: TRBV5-4
size: NA
J: TRBJ2-5
CDR3: ASSLVSDWETQY

D: NA
V: TRBV9
size: NA
J: TRBJ1-2
CDR3: ASSVGGRHGYT

D: TRBD2
V: TRBV7-2
size: NA
J: TRBJ2-3
CDR3: ASRPPGLAGATDTQY

D: NA
V: TRBV7-2
size: NA
J: TRBJ1-1
CDR3: ASSPRTVNTEAF

D: NA
V: TRBV4-3
size: NA
J: TRBJ1-5
CDR3: ASSQEGRGNQPQH

D: NA
V: TRBV25-1
size: NA
J: TRBJ1-5
CDR3: ASSELSSNQPQH

D: NA
V: TRBV18
size: NA
J: TRBJ2-5
CDR3: ASSPDQGSSETQY